This T cell receptor (beta chain) was sequenced for a study of kidney transplant recipient with SARS-CoV-2 infection. The CDR3 contains 17 residues. Per the germline V gene, CDR1 is LGHDT and CDR2 is YNNKEL (reference sequence). V dropped 5 bases and J dropped 4 bases, with 23 bases sitting between them. Using its own MiXCR run on the reads, TCRdb lists one record per CDR3 protein. Seen here are approximately 250,000 distinct CDR3 sequences, around 30% observed once, and the top ten hold nearly 7.5%. At least ten counts were recorded for this clonotype. The sample consisted of a blood sample, taken at baseline and around day 120 from a kidney transplant recipient. The J gene is TRBJ1-1, the V gene TRBV3-1; unclear D gene. This receptor was taken from a young adult male patient who had COVID-19 and was a kidney transplant recipient. Some of the T cells may derive from the graft donor. This CDR3 reads CASSSRIPISIRTEAFF. The CDR3 DNA is TGTGCCAGCAGCTCTCGGATTCCCATTTCAATTCGCACTGAAGCTTTCTTT.